This entry describes one TCR beta chain. This entry comes from a study of blood T cell repertoires in COVID-19. The overall study: The United States, Italy and Spain were the sources of the acute and convalescent COVID-19 samples.

V lost 0 bases to trimming and J lost 7 bases, with 15 bases between them. This CDR3 is built from 15 residues. CDR1 and CDR2 (germline): LGHNA, YNFKEQ. Authors' data handling: Nucleated cell counts were estimated from reference gene primer amplification. The data were produced by immunoSEQ multiplex PCR, yet TCRdb's version contains in-frame clones alone and is incomplete. V and J calls and clone size are given by that table; D and trimming were obtained from the DNA. Of tens of thousands of clones in the sample, 80% are singletons; the top ten hold roughly 4.8%. The source of this sequence is a woman in her 70s with acute or convalescent COVID-19. Sequencing was performed on peripheral blood. The V call is TRBV4-2, the J call TRBJ1-1; the D is unclear. CDR3 in DNA: TGTGCCAGCAGCCAAGAGTCGTGGGAGGGTAGTGAAGCTTTCTTT. As protein: CASSQESWEGSEAFF.